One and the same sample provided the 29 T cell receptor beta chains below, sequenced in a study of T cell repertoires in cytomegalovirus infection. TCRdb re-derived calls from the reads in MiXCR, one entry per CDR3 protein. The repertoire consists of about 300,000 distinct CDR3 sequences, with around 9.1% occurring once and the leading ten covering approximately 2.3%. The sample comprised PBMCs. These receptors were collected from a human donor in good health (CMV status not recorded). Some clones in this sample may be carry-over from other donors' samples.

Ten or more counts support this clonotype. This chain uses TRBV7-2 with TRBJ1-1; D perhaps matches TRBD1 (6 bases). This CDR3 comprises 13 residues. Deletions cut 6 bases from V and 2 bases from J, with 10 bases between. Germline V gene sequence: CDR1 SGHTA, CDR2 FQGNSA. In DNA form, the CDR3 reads TGTGCCAGCAGACAACAGGGAAACACTGAAGCTTTCTTT. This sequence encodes CASRQQGNTEAFF.

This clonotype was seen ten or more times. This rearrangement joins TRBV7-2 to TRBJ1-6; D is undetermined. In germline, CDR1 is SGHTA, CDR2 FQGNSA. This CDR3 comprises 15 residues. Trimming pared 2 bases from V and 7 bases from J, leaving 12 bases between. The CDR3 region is CASSLSSGLNSPLHF. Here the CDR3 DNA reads TGTGCCAGCAGCTTAAGTTCAGGTCTAAATTCACCCCTCCACTTT.

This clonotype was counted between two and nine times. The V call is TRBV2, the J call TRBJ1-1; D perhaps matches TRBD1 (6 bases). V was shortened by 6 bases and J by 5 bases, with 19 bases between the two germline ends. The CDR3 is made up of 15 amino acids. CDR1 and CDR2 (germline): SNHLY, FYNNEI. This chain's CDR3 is CASRKDGGPGTEAFF. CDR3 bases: TGTGCCAGCAGGAAGGATGGGGGCCCGGGTACTGAAGCTTTCTTT.

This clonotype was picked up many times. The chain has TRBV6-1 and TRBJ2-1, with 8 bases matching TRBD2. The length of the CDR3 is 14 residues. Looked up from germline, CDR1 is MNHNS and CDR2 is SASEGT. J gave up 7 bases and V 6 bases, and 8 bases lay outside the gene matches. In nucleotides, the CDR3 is TGTGCCAGCAGCCCATCGGGGGGGCAAAATGAGCAGTTCTTC. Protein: CASSPSGGQNEQFF.

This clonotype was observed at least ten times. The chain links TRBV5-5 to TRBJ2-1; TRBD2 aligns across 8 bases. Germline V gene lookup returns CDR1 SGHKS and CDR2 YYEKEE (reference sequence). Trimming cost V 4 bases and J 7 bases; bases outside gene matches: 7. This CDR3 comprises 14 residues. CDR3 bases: TGTGCCAGCAGCACGGGACTAGGGAGTAATGAGCAGTTCTTC. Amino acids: CASSTGLGSNEQFF. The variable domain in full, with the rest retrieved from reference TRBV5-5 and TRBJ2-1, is DAGVTQSPTHLIKTRGQQVTLRCSPISGHKSVSWYQQVLGQGPQFIFQYYEKEERGRGNFPDRFSARQFPNYSSELNVNALLLGDSALYLCASSTGLGSNEQFFGPGTRLTVL.

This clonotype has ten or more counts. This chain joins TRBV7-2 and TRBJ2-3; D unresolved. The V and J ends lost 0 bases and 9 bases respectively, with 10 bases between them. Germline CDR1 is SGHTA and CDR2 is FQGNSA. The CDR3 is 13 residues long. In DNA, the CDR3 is TGTGCCAGCAGCTTAGCAGAGGCCGGGACGCAGTATTTT. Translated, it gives CASSLAEAGTQYF.

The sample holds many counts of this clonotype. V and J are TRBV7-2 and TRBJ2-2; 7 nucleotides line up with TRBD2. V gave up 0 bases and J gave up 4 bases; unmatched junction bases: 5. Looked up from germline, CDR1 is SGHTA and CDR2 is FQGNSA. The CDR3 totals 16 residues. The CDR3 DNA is TGTGCCAGCAGCTTAGCCTTGCGGGGGATCACCGGGGAGCTGTTTTTT. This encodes CASSLALRGITGELFF.

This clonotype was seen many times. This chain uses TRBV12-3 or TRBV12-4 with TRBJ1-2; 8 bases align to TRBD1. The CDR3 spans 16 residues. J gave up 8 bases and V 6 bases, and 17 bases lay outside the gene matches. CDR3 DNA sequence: TGTGCCAGCAGCCCACCCCCTCGACCCAGGGGGCTCGGCTACACCTTC. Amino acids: CASSPPPRPRGLGYTF.

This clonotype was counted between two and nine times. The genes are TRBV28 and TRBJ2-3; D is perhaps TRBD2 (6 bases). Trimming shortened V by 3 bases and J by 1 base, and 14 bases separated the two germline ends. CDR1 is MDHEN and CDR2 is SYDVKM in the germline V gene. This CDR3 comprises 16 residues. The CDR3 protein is CASSFEGQRGTDTQYF. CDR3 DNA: TGTGCCAGCAGTTTTGAGGGGCAGCGGGGCACAGATACGCAGTATTTT.

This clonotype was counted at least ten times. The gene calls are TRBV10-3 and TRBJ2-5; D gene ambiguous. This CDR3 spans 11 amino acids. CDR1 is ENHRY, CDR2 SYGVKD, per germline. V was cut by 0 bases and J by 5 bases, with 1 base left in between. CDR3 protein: CAISESETQYF. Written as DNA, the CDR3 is TGTGCCATCAGTGAGTCTGAGACCCAGTACTTC.

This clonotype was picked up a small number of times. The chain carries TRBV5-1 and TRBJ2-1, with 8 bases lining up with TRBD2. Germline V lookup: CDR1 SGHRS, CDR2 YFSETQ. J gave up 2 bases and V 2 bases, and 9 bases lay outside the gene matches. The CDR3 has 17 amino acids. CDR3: CASSLVYRGGPYNEQFF. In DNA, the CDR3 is TGCGCCAGCAGCTTAGTATATCGGGGGGGCCCCTACAATGAGCAGTTCTTC.

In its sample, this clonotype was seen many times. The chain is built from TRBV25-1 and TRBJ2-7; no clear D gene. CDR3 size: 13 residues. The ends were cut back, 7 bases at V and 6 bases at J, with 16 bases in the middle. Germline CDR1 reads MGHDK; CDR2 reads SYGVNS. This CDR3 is CASIGLFPTEQYF. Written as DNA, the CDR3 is TGTGCCAGCATAGGCCTCTTCCCTACCGAGCAGTACTTC.

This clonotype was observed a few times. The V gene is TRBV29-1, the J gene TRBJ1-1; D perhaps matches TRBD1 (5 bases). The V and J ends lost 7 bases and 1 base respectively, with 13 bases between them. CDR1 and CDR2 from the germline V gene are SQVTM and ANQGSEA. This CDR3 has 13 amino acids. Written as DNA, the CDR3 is TGCAGCGGTAGACAGAACTCGAACACTGAAGCTTTCTTT. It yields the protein CSGRQNSNTEAFF.

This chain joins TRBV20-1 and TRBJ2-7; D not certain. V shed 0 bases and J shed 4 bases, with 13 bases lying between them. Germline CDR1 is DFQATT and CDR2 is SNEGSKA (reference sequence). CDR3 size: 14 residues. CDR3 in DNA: TGCAGTGCTAGAGATCTCCCGAGTGGGTACGAGCAGTACGTC. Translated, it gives CSARDLPSGYEQYV.

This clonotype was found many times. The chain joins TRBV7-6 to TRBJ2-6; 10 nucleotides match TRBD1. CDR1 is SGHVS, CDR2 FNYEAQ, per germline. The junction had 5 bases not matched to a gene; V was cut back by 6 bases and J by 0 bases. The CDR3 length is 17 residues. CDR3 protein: CASSPGTGDSGANVLTF. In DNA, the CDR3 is TGTGCCAGCAGTCCCGGGACAGGGGACTCTGGGGCCAACGTCCTGACTTTC.

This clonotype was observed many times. The CDR3 here is CASSSASTGVPTGELFF. CDR3 bases: TGTGCCAGCAGCTCAGCTTCAACAGGGGTCCCAACCGGGGAGCTGTTTTTT. The gene calls are TRBV7-8 and TRBJ2-2, with 7 bases aligning to TRBD1. This CDR3 contains 17 residues. Looked up from germline, CDR1 is SGHVS and CDR2 is FQNEAQ. Trimming at V came to 4 bases and at J to 5 bases, leaving 13 bases not matched to a gene. Full variable domain (missing parts from reference TRBV7-8 and TRBJ2-2): GAGVSQSPRYKVAKRGQDVALRCDPISGHVSLFWYQQALGQGPEFLTYFQNEAQLDKSGLPSDRFFAERPEGSVSTLKIQRTQQEDSAVYLCASSSASTGVPTGELFFGEGSRLTVL.

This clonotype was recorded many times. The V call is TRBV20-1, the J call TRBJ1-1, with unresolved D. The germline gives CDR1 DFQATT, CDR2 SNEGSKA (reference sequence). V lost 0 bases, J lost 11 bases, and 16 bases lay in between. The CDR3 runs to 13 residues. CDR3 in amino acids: CSARDSRPGPAFF. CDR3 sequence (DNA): TGCAGTGCTAGAGACTCTAGACCTGGCCCGGCTTTCTTT.

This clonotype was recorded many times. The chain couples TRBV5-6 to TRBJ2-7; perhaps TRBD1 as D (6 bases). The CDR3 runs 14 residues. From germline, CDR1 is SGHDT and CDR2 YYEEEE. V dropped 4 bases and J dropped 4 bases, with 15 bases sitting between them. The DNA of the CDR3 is TGTGCCAGCAGCAACCCCCGGGACACTTACGAGCAGTACGTC. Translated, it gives CASSNPRDTYEQYV.

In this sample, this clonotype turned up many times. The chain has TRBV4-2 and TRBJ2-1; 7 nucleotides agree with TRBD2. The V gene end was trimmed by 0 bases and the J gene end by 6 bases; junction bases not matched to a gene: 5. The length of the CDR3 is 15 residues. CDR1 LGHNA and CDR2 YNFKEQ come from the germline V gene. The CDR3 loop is CASSQDQAGANEQFF. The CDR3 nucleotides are TGTGCCAGCAGCCAAGATCAGGCGGGAGCCAATGAGCAGTTCTTC.

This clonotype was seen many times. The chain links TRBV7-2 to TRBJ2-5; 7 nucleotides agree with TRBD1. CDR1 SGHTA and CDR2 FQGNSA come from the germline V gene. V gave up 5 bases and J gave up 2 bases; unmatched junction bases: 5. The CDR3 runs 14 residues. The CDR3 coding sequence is TGTGCCAGCAGCCTAATGGGACAGCAAGAGACCCAGTACTTC. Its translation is CASSLMGQQETQYF.

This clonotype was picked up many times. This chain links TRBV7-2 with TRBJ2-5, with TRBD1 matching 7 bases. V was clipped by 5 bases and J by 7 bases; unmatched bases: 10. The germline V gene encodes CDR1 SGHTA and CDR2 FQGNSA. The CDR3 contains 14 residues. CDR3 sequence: CASSTSTGFGTQYF. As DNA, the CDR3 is TGTGCCAGCAGCACATCGACAGGGTTCGGGACCCAGTACTTC.

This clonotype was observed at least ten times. The CDR3 bases are TGTGCCAGCAGCGCTATCGGACAGGCAACAGATACGCAGTATTTT. Translation: CASSAIGQATDTQYF. The chain joins TRBV2 to TRBJ2-3, with 7 bases matching TRBD1. There are 15 residues in the CDR3. Germline V gene data show CDR1 as SNHLY and CDR2 as FYNNEI. V lost 6 bases and J lost 3; bases outside the gene matches: 9.

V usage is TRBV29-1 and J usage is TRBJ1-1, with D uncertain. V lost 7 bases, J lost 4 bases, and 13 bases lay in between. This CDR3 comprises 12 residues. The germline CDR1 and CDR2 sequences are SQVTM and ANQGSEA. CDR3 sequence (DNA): TGCAGCGCAAACAGCGGGAGCACTGAAGCTTTCTTT. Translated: CSANSGSTEAFF.

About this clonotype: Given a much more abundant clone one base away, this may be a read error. The CDR3 sequence: CANNPRGNTEAFF. DNA for the CDR3: TGTGCCAACAACCCTAGGGGGAACACTGAAGCTTTCTTT. The V and J genes are TRBV6-2 or TRBV6-3 and TRBJ1-1; TRBD1 might be the D (5 bases). V lost 10 bases, J lost 1 base, and 13 bases lay in between. CDR3 length: 13 amino acids. The germline CDR1 and CDR2 sequences are MNHEY and SVGEGT.

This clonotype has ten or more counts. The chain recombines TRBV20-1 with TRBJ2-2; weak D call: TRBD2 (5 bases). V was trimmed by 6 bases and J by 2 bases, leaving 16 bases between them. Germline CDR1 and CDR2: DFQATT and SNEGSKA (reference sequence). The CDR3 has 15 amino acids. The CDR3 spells CSAVVGDLNTGELFF. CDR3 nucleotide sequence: TGCAGTGCAGTGGTGGGAGACCTAAACACCGGGGAGCTGTTTTTT.

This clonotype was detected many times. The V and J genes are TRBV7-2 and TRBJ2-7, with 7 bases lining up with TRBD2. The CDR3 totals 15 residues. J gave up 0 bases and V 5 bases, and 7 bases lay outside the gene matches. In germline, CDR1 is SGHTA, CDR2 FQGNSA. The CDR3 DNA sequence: TGTGCCAGCAGCCTCCGACGGGGGGACTCCTACGAGCAGTACTTC. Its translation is CASSLRRGDSYEQYF.

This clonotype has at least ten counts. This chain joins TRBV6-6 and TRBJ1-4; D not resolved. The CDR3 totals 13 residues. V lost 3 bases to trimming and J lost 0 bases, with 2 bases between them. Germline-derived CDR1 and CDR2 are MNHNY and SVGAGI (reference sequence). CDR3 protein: CASSYTTNEKLFF. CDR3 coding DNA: TGTGCCAGCAGTTATACAACTAATGAAAAACTGTTTTTT.

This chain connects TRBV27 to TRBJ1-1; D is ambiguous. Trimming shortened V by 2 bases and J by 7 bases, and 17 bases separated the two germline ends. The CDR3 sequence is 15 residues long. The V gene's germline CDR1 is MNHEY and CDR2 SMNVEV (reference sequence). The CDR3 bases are TGTGCCAGCAGTTTAACGACACTGGGCGCCAGTGAAGCTTTCTTT. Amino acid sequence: CASSLTTLGASEAFF.

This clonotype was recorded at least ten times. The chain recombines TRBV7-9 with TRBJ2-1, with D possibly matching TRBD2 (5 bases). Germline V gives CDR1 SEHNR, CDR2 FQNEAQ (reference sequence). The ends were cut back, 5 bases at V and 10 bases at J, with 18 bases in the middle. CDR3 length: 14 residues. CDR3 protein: CASSHTTRVEEQFF. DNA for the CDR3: TGTGCCAGCAGCCATACAACTAGGGTAGAAGAGCAGTTCTTC.